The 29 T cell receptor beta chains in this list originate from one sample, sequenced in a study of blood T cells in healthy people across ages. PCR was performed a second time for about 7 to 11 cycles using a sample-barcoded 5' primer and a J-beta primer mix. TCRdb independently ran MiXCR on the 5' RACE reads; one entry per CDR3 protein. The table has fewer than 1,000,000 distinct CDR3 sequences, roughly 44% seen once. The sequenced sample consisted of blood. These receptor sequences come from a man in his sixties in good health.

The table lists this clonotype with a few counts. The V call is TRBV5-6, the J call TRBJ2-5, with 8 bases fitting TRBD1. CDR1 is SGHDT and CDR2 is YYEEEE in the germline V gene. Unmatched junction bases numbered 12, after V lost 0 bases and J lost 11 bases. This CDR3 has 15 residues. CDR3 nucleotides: TGTGCCAGCAGCTTGGGGCGGGGACAGGACGGGAAGCAGTACTTC. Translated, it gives CASSLGRGQDGKQYF.

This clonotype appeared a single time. The CDR3 loop is CASRTLRDRGFGETQFF. The CDR3, as DNA: TGTGCCAGCAGGACGCTCCGGGACAGGGGTTTTGGTGAGACCCAGTTCTTC. This chain links TRBV11-2 with TRBJ2-1; TRBD1 agrees at 10 bases. The CDR3 runs 17 residues. Germline-derived CDR1 and CDR2 are SGHAT and FQNNGV. With V trimmed by 6 bases and J by 13 bases, 21 bases remained unmatched.

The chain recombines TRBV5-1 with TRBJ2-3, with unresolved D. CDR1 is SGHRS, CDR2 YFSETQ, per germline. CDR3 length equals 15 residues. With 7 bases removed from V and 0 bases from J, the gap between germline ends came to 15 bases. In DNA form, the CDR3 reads TGCGCCAGCCTCCCTGACTCTACTAGCACAGATACGCAGTATTTT. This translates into CASLPDSTSTDTQYF.

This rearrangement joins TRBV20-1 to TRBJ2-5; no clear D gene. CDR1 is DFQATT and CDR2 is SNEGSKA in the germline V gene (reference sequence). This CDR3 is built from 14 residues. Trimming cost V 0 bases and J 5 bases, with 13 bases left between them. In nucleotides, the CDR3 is TGCAGTGCTAGAGATGTCCAGTCTGGGGAGACCCAGTACTTC. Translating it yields CSARDVQSGETQYF.

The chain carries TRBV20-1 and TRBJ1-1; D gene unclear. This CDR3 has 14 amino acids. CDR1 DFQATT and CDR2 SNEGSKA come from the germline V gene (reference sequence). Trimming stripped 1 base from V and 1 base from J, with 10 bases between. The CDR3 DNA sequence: TGCAGTGCTAGAGGGGGTCGAGCGAACACTGAAGCTTTCTTT. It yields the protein CSARGGRANTEAFF.

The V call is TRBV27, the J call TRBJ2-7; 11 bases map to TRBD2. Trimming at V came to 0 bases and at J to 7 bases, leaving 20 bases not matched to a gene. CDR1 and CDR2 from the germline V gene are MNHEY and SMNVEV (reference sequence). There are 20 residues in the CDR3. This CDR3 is CASSLSSASGGPSSYNEQYF. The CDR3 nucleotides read TGTGCCAGCAGTTTATCGTCGGCTAGCGGGGGGCCAAGCTCCTACAATGAGCAGTACTTC.

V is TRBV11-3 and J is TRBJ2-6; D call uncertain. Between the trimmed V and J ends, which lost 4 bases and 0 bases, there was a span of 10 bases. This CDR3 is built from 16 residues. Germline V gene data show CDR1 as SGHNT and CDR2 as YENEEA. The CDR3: CASSSKIGSGANVLTF. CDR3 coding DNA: TGTGCCAGCAGCTCAAAAATCGGCTCTGGGGCCAACGTCCTGACTTTC.

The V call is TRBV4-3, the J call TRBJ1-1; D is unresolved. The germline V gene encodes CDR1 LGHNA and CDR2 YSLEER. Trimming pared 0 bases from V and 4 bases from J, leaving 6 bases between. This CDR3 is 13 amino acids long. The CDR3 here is CASSQEGSTEAFF. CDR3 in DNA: TGCGCCAGCAGCCAAGAAGGGTCCACTGAAGCTTTCTTT.

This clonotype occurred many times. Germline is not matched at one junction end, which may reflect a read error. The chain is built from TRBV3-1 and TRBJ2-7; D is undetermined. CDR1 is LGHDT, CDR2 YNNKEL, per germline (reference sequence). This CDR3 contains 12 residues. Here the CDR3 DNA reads TGCGCCAGCAGCCAAGTTGGTTACGAGCAGTACTTC. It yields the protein CASSQVGYEQYF.

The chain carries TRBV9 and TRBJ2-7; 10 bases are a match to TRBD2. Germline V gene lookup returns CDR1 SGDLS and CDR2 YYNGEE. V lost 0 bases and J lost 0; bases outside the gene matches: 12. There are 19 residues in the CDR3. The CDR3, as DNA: TGTGCCAGCAGCGTAGGCGGTGGGCTAGCGGGGGCCATCTCCTACGAGCAGTACTTC. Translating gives CASSVGGGLAGAISYEQYF.

The CDR3 DNA is TGTGCCACCAGCAGAGAAAGACATCCTAACACAGATACGCAGTATTTT. Amino acid sequence: CATSRERHPNTDTQYF. The chain links TRBV15 to TRBJ2-3; D unclear. The CDR3 sequence is 16 residues long. CDR1 and CDR2 (germline): LNHNV, YYDKDF (reference sequence). V was clipped by 0 bases and J by 2 bases, with 12 bases between them.

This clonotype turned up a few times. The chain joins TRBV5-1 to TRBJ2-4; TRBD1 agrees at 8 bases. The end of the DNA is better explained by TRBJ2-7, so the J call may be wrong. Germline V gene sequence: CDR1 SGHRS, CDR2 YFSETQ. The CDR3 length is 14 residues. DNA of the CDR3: TGCGCCAGCACCCGGACAGGGTCGGTCCACGAGCAGTACTTC. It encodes CASTRTGSVHEQYF.

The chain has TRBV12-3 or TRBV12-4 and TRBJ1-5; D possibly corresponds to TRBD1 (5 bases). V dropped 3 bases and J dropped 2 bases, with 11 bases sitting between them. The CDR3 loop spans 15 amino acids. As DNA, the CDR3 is TGTGCCAGCAGTTTGGGGGGGGTCGGCAATCAGCCCCAGCATTTT. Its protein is CASSLGGVGNQPQHF.

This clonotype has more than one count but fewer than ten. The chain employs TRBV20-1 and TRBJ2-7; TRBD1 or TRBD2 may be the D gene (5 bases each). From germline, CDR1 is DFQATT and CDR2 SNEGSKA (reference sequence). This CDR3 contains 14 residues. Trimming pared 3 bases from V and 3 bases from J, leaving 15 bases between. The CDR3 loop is CSASSRGVGYEQYF. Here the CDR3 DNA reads TGCAGTGCTAGCTCGCGAGGGGTGGGCTACGAGCAGTACTTC.

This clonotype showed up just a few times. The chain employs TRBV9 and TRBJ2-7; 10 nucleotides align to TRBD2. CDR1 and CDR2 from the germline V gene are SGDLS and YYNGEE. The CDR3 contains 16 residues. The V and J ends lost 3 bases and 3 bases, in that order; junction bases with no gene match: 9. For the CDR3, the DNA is TGTGCCAGCAGCGGACCTTCGTCTAGCGGGGGCTACGAGCAGTACTTC. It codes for CASSGPSSSGGYEQYF.

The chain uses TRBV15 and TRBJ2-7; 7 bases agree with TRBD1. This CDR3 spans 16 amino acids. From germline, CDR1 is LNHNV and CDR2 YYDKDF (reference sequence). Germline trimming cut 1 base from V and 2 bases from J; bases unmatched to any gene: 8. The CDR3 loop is CATSRGGGETTYEQYF. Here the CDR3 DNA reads TGTGCCACCAGCAGAGGAGGGGGCGAGACCACCTACGAGCAGTACTTC.

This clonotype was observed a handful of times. The CDR3 spells CASSWKTTSRETQYF. CDR3 sequence (DNA): TGTGCCAGCAGCTGGAAAACGACAAGCAGGGAGACCCAGTACTTC. The chain carries TRBV5-6 and TRBJ2-5; D not resolved. V was clipped by 3 bases and J by 5 bases, with 17 bases between them. Germline V gene data show CDR1 as SGHDT and CDR2 as YYEEEE. The CDR3 has 15 amino acids.

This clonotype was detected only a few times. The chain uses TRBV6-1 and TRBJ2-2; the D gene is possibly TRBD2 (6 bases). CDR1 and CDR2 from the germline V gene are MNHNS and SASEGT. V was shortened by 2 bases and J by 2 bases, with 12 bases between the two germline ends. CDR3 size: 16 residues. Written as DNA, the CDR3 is TGTGCCAGCAGTGAAAGGGCGGGGATTAACACCGGGGAGCTGTTTTTT. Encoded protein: CASSERAGINTGELFF.

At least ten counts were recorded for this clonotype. CDR3 DNA: TGTGCCAGCAGTTTATGGGGACAGGGGAGGACTGGGGCCAACGTCCTGACTTTC. Its translation is CASSLWGQGRTGANVLTF. The chain has TRBV28 and TRBJ2-6, with 10 bases that match TRBD1. Germline CDR1 is MDHEN and CDR2 is SYDVKM. This CDR3 is 18 amino acids long. V dropped 0 bases and J dropped 2; count of bases not matched to a gene: 4.

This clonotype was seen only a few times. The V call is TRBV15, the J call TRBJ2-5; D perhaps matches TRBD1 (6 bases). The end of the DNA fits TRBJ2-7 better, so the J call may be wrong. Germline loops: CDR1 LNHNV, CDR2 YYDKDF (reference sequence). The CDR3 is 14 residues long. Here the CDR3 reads CATSRDLGAGEQYF. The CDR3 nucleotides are TGTGCCACCAGCAGAGATCTGGGGGCGGGCGAGCAGTACTTC.

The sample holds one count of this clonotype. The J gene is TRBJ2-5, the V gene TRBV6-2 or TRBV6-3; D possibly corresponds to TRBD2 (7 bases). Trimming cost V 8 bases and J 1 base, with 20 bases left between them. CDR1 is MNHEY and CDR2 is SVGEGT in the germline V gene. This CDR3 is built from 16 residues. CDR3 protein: CASRAVGGPIQETQYF. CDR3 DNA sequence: TGTGCCAGCCGAGCAGTGGGGGGGCCGATCCAAGAGACCCAGTACTTC.

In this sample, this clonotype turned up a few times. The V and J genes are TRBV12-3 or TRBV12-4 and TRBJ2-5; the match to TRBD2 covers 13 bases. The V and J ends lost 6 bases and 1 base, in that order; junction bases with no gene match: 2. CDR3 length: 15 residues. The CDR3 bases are TGTGCCAGCAGGACTAGCGGGGGGACCCAAGAGACCCAGTACTTC. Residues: CASRTSGGTQETQYF.

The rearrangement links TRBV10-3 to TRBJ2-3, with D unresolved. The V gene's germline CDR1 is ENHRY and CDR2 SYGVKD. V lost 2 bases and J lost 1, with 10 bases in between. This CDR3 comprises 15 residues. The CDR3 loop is CAISEDGPRTDTQYF. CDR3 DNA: TGTGCCATCAGTGAGGATGGTCCTCGCACAGATACGCAGTATTTT.

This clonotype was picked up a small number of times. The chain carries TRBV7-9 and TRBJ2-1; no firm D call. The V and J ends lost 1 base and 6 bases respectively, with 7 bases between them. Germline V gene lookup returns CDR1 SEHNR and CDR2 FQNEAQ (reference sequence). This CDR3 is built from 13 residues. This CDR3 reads CASSLVQLNEQFF. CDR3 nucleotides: TGTGCCAGCAGCTTAGTTCAGCTCAATGAGCAGTTCTTC.

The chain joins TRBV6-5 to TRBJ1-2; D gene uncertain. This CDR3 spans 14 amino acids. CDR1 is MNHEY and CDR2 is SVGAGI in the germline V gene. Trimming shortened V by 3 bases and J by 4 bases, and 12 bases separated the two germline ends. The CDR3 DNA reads TGTGCCAGCAGTTATCGGATTTCGACCTATGGCTACACCTTC. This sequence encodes CASSYRISTYGYTF.

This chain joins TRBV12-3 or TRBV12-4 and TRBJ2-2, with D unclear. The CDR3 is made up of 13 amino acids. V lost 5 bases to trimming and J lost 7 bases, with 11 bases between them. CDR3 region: CASSMGVFGELFF. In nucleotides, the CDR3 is TGTGCCAGCAGTATGGGCGTTTTCGGGGAGCTGTTTTTT.

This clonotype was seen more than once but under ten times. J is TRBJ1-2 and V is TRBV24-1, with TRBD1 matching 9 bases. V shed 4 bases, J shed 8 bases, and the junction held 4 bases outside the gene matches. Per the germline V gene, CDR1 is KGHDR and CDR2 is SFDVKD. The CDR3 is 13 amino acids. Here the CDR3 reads CATSEQGAHGYTF. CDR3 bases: TGTGCCACCAGTGAACAGGGGGCGCACGGCTACACCTTC.

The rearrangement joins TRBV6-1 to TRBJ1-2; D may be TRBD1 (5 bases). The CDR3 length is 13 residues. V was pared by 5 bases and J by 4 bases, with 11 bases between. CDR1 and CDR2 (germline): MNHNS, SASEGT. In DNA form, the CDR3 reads TGTGCCAGCAGTCCCGGGGCCCCCTATGGCTACACCTTC. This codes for CASSPGAPYGYTF.

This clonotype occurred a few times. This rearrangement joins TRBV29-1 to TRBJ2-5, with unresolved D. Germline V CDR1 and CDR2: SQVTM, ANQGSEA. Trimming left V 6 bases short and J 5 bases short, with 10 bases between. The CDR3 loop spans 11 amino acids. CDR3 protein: CSVRAVETQYF. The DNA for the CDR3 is TGCAGCGTCCGGGCAGTGGAGACCCAGTACTTC.